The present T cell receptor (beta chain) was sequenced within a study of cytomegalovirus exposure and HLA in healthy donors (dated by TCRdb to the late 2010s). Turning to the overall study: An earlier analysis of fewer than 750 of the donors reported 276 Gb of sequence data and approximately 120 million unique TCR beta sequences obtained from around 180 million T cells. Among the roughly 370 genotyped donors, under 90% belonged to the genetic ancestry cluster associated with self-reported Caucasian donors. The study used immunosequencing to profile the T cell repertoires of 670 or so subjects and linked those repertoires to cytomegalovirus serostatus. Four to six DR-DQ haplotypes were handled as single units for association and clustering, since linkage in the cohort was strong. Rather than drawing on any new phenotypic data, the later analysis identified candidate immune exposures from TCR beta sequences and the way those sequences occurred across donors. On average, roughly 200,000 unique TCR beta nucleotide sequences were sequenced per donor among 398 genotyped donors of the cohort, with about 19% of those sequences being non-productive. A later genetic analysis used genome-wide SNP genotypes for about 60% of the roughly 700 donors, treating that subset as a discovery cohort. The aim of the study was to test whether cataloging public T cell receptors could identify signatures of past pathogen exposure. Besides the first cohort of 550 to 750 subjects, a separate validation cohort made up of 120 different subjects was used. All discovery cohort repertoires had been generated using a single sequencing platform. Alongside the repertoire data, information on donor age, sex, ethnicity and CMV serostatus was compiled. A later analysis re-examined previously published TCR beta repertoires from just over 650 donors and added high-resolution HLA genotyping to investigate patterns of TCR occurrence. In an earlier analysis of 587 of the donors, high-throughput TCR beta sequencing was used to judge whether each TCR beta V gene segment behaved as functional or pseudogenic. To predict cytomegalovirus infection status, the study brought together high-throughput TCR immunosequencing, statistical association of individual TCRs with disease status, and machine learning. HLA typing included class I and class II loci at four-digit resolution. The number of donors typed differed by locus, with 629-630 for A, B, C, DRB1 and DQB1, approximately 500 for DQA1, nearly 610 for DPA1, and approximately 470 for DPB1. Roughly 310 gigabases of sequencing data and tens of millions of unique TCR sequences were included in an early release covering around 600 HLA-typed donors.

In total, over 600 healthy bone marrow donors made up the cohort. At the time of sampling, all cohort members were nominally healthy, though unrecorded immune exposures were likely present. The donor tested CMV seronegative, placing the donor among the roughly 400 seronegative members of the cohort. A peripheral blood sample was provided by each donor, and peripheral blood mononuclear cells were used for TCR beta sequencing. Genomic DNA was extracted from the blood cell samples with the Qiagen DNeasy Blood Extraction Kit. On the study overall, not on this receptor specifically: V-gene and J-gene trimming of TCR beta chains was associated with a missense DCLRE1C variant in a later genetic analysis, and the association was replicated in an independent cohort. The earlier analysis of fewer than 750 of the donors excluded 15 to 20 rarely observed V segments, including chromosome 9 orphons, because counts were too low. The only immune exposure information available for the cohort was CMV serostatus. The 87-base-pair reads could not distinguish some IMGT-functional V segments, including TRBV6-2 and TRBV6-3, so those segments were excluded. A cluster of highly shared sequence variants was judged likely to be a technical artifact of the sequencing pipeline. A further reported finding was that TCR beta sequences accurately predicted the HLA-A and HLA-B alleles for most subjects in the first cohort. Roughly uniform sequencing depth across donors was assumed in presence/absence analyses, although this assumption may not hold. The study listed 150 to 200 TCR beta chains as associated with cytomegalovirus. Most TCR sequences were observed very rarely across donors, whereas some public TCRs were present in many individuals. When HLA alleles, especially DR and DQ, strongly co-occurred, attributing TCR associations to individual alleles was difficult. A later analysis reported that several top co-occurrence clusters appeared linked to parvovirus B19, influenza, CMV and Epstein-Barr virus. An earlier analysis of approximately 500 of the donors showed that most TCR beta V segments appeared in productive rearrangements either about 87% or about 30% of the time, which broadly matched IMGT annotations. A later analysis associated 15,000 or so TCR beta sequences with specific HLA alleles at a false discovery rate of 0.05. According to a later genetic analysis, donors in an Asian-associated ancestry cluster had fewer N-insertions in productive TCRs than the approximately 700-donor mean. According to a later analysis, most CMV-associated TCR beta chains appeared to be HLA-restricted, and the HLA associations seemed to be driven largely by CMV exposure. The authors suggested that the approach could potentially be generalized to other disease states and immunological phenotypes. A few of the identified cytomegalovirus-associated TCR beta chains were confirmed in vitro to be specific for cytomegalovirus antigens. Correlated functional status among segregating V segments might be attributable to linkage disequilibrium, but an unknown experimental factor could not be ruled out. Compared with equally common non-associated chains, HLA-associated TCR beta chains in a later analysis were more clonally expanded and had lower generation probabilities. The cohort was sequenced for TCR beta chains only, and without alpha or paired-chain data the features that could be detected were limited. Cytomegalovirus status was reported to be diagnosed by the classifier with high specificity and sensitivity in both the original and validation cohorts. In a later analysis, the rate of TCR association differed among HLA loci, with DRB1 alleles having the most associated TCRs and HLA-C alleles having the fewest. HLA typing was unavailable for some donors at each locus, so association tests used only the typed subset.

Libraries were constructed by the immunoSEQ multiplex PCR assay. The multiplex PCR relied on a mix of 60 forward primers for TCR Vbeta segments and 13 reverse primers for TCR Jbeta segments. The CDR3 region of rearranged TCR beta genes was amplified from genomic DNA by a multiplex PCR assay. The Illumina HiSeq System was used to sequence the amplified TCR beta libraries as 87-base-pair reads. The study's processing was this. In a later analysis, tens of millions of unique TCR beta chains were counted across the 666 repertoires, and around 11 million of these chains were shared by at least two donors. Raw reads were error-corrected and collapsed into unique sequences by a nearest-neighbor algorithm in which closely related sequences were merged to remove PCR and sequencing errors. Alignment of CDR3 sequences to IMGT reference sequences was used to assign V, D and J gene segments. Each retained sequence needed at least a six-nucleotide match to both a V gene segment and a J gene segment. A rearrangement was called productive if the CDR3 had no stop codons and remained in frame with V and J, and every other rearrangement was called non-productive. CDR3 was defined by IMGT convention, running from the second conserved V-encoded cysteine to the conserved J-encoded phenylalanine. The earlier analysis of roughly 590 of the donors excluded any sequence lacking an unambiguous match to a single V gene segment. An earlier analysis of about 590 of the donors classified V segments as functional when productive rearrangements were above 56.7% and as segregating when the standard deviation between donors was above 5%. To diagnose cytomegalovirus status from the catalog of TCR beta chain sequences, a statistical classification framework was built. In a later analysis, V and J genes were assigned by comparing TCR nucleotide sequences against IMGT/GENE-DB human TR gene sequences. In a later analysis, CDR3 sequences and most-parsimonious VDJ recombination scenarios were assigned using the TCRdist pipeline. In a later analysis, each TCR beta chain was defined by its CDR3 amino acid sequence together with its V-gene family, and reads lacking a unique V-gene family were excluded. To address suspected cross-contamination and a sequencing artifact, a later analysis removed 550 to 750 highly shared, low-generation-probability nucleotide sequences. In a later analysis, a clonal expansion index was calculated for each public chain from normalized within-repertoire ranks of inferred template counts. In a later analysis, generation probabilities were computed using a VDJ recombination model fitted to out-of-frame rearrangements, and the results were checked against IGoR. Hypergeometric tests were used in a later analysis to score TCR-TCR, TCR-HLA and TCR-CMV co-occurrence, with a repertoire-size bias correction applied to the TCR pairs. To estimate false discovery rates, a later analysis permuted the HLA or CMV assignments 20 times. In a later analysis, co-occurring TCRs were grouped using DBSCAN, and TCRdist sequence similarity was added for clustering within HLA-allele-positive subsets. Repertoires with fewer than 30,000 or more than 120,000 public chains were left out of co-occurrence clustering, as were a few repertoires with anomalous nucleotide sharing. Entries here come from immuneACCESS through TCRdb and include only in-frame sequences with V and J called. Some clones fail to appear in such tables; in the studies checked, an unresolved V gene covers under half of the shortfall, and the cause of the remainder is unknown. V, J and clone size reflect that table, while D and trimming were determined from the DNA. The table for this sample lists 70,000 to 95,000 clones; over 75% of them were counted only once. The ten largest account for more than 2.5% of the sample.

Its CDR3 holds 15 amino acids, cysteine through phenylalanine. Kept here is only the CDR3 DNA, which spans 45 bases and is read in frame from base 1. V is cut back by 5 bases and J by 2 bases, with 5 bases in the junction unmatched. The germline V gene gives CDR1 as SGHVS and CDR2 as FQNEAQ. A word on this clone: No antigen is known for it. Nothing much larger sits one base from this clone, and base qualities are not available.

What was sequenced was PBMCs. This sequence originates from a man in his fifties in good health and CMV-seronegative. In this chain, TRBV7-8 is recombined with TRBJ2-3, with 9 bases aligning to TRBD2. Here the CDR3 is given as CASSPSGEDTDTQYF. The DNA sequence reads TGTGCCAGCAGCCCTAGCGGGGAGGACACAGATACGCAGTATTTT.